Detailed here is one T cell receptor (beta chain). No antigen is known for it. Primers included in the PCR were 60 Vbeta and 13 Jbeta primers. Sequenced by immunoSEQ multiplex PCR; TCRdb stores in-frame clones only, minus some. The sample includes 100,000 to 150,000 clones, approximately 78% of them seen just once. The data are from a study of cytomegalovirus exposure and HLA in healthy donors. Study outcomes and limitations: In vitro data verified a few CMV-associated chains as specific for CMV antigens. Common viral pathogens (according to a later analysis) appeared linked to several of the most significant clusters. One variant, a missense change in DCLRE1C, was linked in a later analysis to TCR beta V- and J-gene trimming.

The sample was PBMCs. This clonotype was obtained from a human donor in good health.

The chain's CDR3 is CASSEWGLDYGYTF. As DNA, the CDR3 is TGTGCCAGCAGTGAATGGGGGCTCGACTATGGCTACACCTTC. The chain joins TRBV25-1 to TRBJ1-2; possibly TRBD1 for D (6 bases). V was shortened by 1 base and J by 3 bases, with 9 bases between the two germline ends. CDR3 length: 14 residues. The germline V gene encodes CDR1 MGHDK and CDR2 SYGVNS.